The next 25 T cell receptor beta chains were all read from a single sample in a study of tumor-infiltrating lymphocytes in primary liver carcinoma. Priming with a constant-region primer yielded TCR beta cDNA from around 0.45 ug total RNA. Sequencing libraries for TCR beta derived from three nested multiplex PCR rounds that used slightly modified ARM-PCR. In the first two PCR rounds, TRBV1-TRBV30 forward primers were paired with a C-beta reverse primer, and each round lasted around 10 cycles. TCRdb processed the multiplex PCR reads anew with MiXCR; each CDR3 protein has one entry. This repertoire shows some 64,000 distinct CDR3 sequences, about 65% found once; its top ten account for approximately 37%. Co-extraction of RNA and DNA was performed on roughly 20-33 mg of unsorted bulk tissue. Sequencing was done on a sample of liver tumor tissue from sampling region 4. Indicated subset: tumor region T4, right-lateral pole. The receptors come from a man in his forties or fifties with primary liver carcinoma and hepatitis B virus infection.

At least ten counts were recorded for this clonotype. A much larger clone differs by one base, so this may be a read error. The chain combines TRBV7-9 with TRBJ2-2, with D perhaps TRBD2 (6 bases). The length of the CDR3 is 16 residues. The germline gives CDR1 SEHNR, CDR2 FQNEAQ (reference sequence). The CDR3 is CASSLVLQGWTGGLFF. CDR3 sequence (DNA): TGTGCCAGCAGCTTAGTTCTTCAGGGTTGGACCGGGGGGCTGTTTTTT. Full variable domain (rest looked up from reference TRBV7-9 and TRBJ2-2): DTGVSQNPRHKITKRGQNVTFRCDPISEHNRLYWYRQTLGQGPEFLTYFQNEAQLEKSRLLSDRFSAERPKGSFSTLEIQRTEQGDSAMYLCASSLVLQGWTGGLFFGEGSRLTVL.

The DNA for the CDR3 is TGCGCCAGCAGCCAAGGGGAACCCCCCTACAATGAGCAGTTCTTC. It codes for CASSQGEPPYNEQFF. J is TRBJ2-1 and V is TRBV4-1; D gene unclear. Between the trimmed V and J ends, which lost 1 base and 2 bases, there was a span of 9 bases. Germline assignment: CDR1 MGHRA and CDR2 YSYEKL. This CDR3 has 15 residues.

Remarks on this clonotype: The junction departs from the called germline gene at one end, perhaps through a read error. The chain has TRBV12-3 or TRBV12-4 and TRBJ1-2; TRBD1 might be the D (6 bases). The CDR3 is 16 residues long. The CDR3 sequence is CASSWRTPRGPFVYTF. The CDR3 DNA reads as TGTGCCAGTAGTTGGCGAACCCCTCGGGGGCCCTTTGTCTACACCTTC.

Comment on this clonotype: With a much larger clone just one base away, this may be a read error. The chain combines TRBV28 with TRBJ1-1; 7 positions agree with TRBD1. V lost 7 bases to trimming and J lost 1 base; unmatched junction nucleotides: 6. This CDR3 spans 14 amino acids. Germline CDR1 and CDR2: MDHEN and SYDVKM. CDR3 DNA: TGTGCCAGCATCTCGGGACAGACGAACACTGAAGCTTTCTTT. This codes for CASISGQTNTEAFF.

As regards this clonotype: A much more abundant neighbour one base away suggests this may be a read error. This sequence joins TRBV6-2 or TRBV6-3 and TRBJ2-7; D remains ambiguous. V was shortened by 5 bases and J by 2 bases, with 19 bases between the two germline ends. There are 16 residues in the CDR3. Germline CDR1 and CDR2: MNHEY and SVGEGT. The CDR3 sequence is CASSSGRSRSPYEQYF. The CDR3 DNA is TGTGCCAGCAGTAGTGGGCGGAGCCGCAGCCCCTACGAGCAGTACTTC.

On this clonotype: One junction end does not reproduce the germline sequence, and a read error may be involved. The chain combines TRBV11-2 with TRBJ1-1, with D possibly matching TRBD1 (5 bases). This CDR3 is built from 14 residues. Per germline, CDR1 SGHAT and CDR2 FQNNGV. CDR3 in DNA: TGTGCCAGCAGTTTAACGGCCTTCGACAGTGAAGCTCTATTT. It specifies CASSLTAFDSEALF.

Of note for this clonotype: Since no conserved phenylalanine or tryptophan closes the CDR3, a read error is the likely cause. The chain links TRBV4-1 to TRBJ1-6; D uncertain. With 0 bases removed from V and 14 bases from J, the gap between germline ends came to 11 bases. The CDR3 is 13 residues long. Germline-derived CDR1 and CDR2 are MGHRA and YSYEKL. Here the CDR3 reads CASSQDRGRTLHS. The DNA for the CDR3 is TGCGCCAGCAGCCAAGATCGAGGGAGAACCCTCCACTCT.

Concerning this clonotype: Given the absence of the conserved phenylalanine or tryptophan at the CDR3 end, a read error is likely. The J gene is TRBJ1-1, the V gene TRBV6-5; D possibly corresponds to TRBD1 (5 bases). CDR1 and CDR2 (germline): MNHEY, SVGAGI. The CDR3 has 15 amino acids. The CDR3 nucleotides are TGTGCCAGAAGTTACGGGGGGGTTGGGAACACTGAAGCTTTCTCT. It specifies CARSYGGVGNTEAFS.

In this sample, this clonotype turned up many times. The V and J genes are TRBV28 and TRBJ1-1; D is unresolved. CDR3 length: 12 amino acids. The germline V and J ends were trimmed by 7 bases and 11 bases, with 17 bases remaining between them. Germline V CDR1 and CDR2: MDHEN, SYDVKM. For the CDR3, the DNA is TGTGCCAGCAACGGGCGTTGGCCCTCCGCTTTCTTT. This gives the protein CASNGRWPSAFF. The full variable domain, in which reference TRBV28 and TRBJ1-1 provide the parts outside the CDR3, is DVKVTQSSRYLVKRTGEKVFLECVQDMDHENMFWYRQDPGLGLRLIYFSYDVKMKEKGDIPEGYSVSREKKERFSLILESASTNQTSMYLCASNGRWPSAFFGQGTRLTVV.

This clonotype has only a few counts. An end of the junction differs from the germline gene, which may be a read error. The rearrangement uses TRBV10-2 and TRBJ2-7; D is undetermined. The germline V gene encodes CDR1 WSHSY and CDR2 SAAADI. There are 12 residues in the CDR3. CDR3 nucleotides: TGCGCTAGCAGTGTCGCGGTGGGTGAGCACTACTTC. Translated, it gives CASSVAVGEHYF.

To note about this clonotype: A read error is likely, as this CDR3 ends without the conserved phenylalanine or tryptophan. This sequence joins TRBV6-4 and TRBJ2-2; a weak D match, TRBD1 (5 bases). CDR1 and CDR2 (germline): MRHNA, SNTAGT. CDR3 size: 13 residues. V was pared by 4 bases and J by 8 bases, with 11 bases between. This chain's CDR3 is CASSVEGAGELFS. CDR3 coding DNA: TGTGCCAGCAGTGTGGAAGGGGCAGGGGAGCTGTTTTCT.

This clonotype has only a few counts. V usage is TRBV29-1 and J usage is TRBJ2-3, with D possibly being TRBD1 or TRBD2 (5 bases each). CDR1 is SQVTM and CDR2 is ANQGSEA in the germline V gene. The CDR3 is 14 residues long. Trimming took off 5 bases at V and 6 bases at J, with 18 bases between the two ends. CDR3 DNA: TGCAGCGTTTCCGGGATAGGGGCGTCGGATACGCAGTATTTT. Translating it yields CSVSGIGASDTQYF.

Remarks on this clonotype: A much bigger clone sits one base away, suggesting this may be a read error. The V call is TRBV7-3, the J call TRBJ2-2, with 8 positions matching TRBD1. The germline gives CDR1 SGHTA, CDR2 FQGTGA. The CDR3 has 13 amino acids. The CDR3 spells CASSPYVTGEPFF. The CDR3 DNA follows: TGTGCCAGCAGCCCCTACGTGACAGGGGAGCCGTTTTTT.

Details on this clonotype: A junction boundary mismatches the germline segment, possibly from a read error. This chain links TRBV7-3 with TRBJ2-7, with D perhaps TRBD1 (5 bases). The CDR3 has 12 amino acids. CDR1 and CDR2 from the germline V gene are SGHTA and FQGTGA. DNA of the CDR3: TGTGTCAGCAGCTTCAGGGTCCACGAGCATTACTTC. This encodes CVSSFRVHEHYF. Full variable domain (remainder filled in from reference TRBV7-3 and TRBJ2-7): GAGVSQTPSNKVTEKGKYVELRCDPISGHTALYWYRQSLGQGPEFLIYFQGTGAADDSGLPNDRFFAVRPEGSVSTLKIQRTERGDSAVYLCVSSFRVHEHYFGPGTRLTVT.

With regard to this clonotype: Sequence at one end of the junction differs from germline and may be a read error. The gene calls are TRBV11-2 and TRBJ2-5; D remains unclear. This CDR3 is 13 amino acids long. The germline V gene has CDR1 SGHAT and CDR2 FQNNGV. DNA of the CDR3: TGTGCCACCAGCTTAATTCTGGAAGAGGCCCAGTACTTC. This sequence encodes CATSLILEEAQYF.

Worth noting for this clonotype: A junction boundary mismatches the germline segment, possibly from a read error. The chain joins TRBV14 to TRBJ2-7; 7 bases line up with TRBD2. Looked up from germline, CDR1 is SGHDN and CDR2 is FVKESK. This CDR3 is built from 15 residues. CDR3 nucleotides: TGTGCTAGCAGCCAGGGACTGGCGGGAGTGAAAGAGCAGTACTTC. This sequence encodes CASSQGLAGVKEQYF.

For this clonotype: This CDR3 fails to terminate in the conserved phenylalanine or tryptophan, so it likely reflects a read error. V and J are TRBV11-2 and TRBJ2-5; the match to TRBD2 covers 8 bases. CDR1 SGHAT and CDR2 FQNNGV come from the germline V gene. The CDR3 length is 16 residues. For the CDR3, the DNA is TGTGTCAGCAGTCAAACTCCTGGCGGGGGGAAAGAGATCCAGTACGTC. Translating it yields CVSSQTPGGGKEIQYV.

As to this clonotype: At one end, the junction sequence differs from germline, possibly due to a read error. The J gene is TRBJ1-1, the V gene TRBV28; D is possibly TRBD1 (5 bases). This CDR3 region has 17 residues. Germline lookup yields CDR1 MDHEN and CDR2 SYDVKM. DNA for the CDR3: TGTGCCAGCAGTTTATTCGTCTCGGTTTCAGGGAACGCTGAAGCTTTCTTT. It encodes CASSLFVSVSGNAEAFF.

V and J are TRBV7-9 and TRBJ1-5; tentative D call: TRBD1 (6 bases). The length of the CDR3 is 13 residues. V was trimmed by 8 bases and J by 9 bases, leaving 17 bases between them. CDR1 and CDR2 from the germline V gene are SEHNR and FQNEAQ (reference sequence). The CDR3 DNA reads as TGTGCCAGCGAGGGGGTACGAGATCGGCCCCAGCATTTT. It yields the protein CASEGVRDRPQHF.

A word on this clonotype: The junction shows a germline mismatch at one end, possibly a read error. J is TRBJ2-6 and V is TRBV30, with 9 bases lining up with TRBD1. CDR3 size: 17 residues. Germline CDR1 reads GTSNPN; CDR2 reads SVGIG (reference sequence). The chain's CDR3 is CVWSGTGSDSGANLLTF. In nucleotides, the CDR3 is TGTGTCTGGAGTGGGACAGGGAGTGACTCTGGGGCCAACCTCCTGACTTTC.

As to this clonotype: Germline is not matched at one junction end, which may reflect a read error. The gene calls are TRBV4-2 and TRBJ2-1; weak D call: TRBD1 (5 bases). The CDR3 length is 14 residues. Germline loops: CDR1 LGHNA, CDR2 YNFKEQ. The CDR3 loop reads CASSLGHSDNEQPF. The CDR3 DNA reads as TGTGCCAGCAGCCTAGGACACAGTGACAATGAGCAGCCCTTC.

Note on this clonotype: The CDR3 ends on some other residue instead of the conserved phenylalanine or tryptophan, so this is likely a read error. The rearrangement links TRBV29-1 to TRBJ2-1; D might be TRBD1 (7 bases). The CDR3 contains 12 residues. The germline CDR1 and CDR2 sequences are SQVTM and ANQGSEA. The CDR3 loop reads CSLRQGGNEQFL. The CDR3 DNA reads TGCAGCCTTCGACAGGGAGGTAATGAACAGTTCCTC.

This chain joins TRBV29-1 and TRBJ2-1; possibly TRBD2 for D (5 bases). Trimming removed 8 bases at V and 11 bases at J, with 22 bases between. CDR1 and CDR2 from the germline V gene are SQVTM and ANQGSEA. The CDR3 has 13 residues. CDR3 residues: CSFAMAGPGKQFF. The CDR3 DNA follows: TGCAGCTTTGCGATGGCAGGCCCGGGGAAGCAGTTCTTC.

V and J are TRBV6-6 and TRBJ1-5; no clear D gene. Per germline, CDR1 MNHNY and CDR2 SVGAGI (reference sequence). The length of the CDR3 is 14 residues. V lost 2 bases and J 4 bases, leaving 9 bases between the germline ends. In nucleotides, the CDR3 is TGTGCCAGCAGTTACGAACAATTAAATCAGCCCCAGCATTTT. This translates into CASSYEQLNQPQHF.

The rearrangement uses TRBV6-5 and TRBJ2-1; 7 nucleotides line up with TRBD1. This CDR3 is 13 amino acids long. In germline, CDR1 is MNHEY, CDR2 SVGAGI. Trimming took 5 bases from V and 11 from J; bases not matched to a gene: 9. The CDR3 sequence is CASSDETGTQQFF. The DNA of the CDR3 is TGTGCCAGCAGTGATGAGACAGGGACCCAGCAGTTCTTC.